This TCR beta chain derives from a study of identical twins. As regards this clonotype: A much larger clone is a single base away; this may be a read error.

From the 5' RACE reads, TCRdb called clonotypes with MiXCR, one entry per CDR3 protein. Of 200,000 to 250,000 distinct CDR3 sequences in the sample, around 6.5% were seen once. The ends were cut back, 3 bases at V and 6 bases at J, with 9 bases in the middle. This CDR3 is 13 amino acids long. Germline V gene data show CDR1 as SGHNT and CDR2 as YENEEA. These sequences were also reported in another study, on T cells expressing NK-cell markers.

The specimen sequenced was CD8+ T cells sorted from blood. The TCR sequence derives from a woman under 30 in good health. This rearrangement joins TRBV11-3 to TRBJ2-1, with D maybe TRBD1 (6 bases). The DNA of the CDR3 is TGTGCCAGCAGCTTCGGGACACCCAATGAGCAGTTCTTC. Protein sequence: CASSFGTPNEQFF.